This TCR beta chain was profiled in a study of blood T cell repertoires in COVID-19. Across the whole study: In each case, the material was cDNA or gDNA derived from T cells, B-cell-depleted T cells, or PBMCs.

The CDR3 extends over 17 amino acids. V trimming: 0 bases; J trimming: 7 bases; junction bases outside the gene matches: 8. Germline V lookup: CDR1 SGHVS, CDR2 FQNEAQ. The method was immunoSEQ multiplex PCR; TCRdb's version includes in-frame clones alone and lacks a portion of them. This sample carries a few hundred thousand clones, about 86% of them seen once, and the ten largest clones take approximately 9.1%. At least ten counts were recorded for this clone. The origin of this receptor is a man aged 80 or over with acute or convalescent COVID-19. The material sequenced was peripheral blood. V usage is TRBV7-8 and J usage is TRBJ2-1; 11 nucleotides agree with TRBD1. CDR3 loop: CASSLAPWDRGRNEQFF. As DNA, the CDR3 is TGTGCCAGCAGCTTAGCCCCGTGGGACAGGGGGAGGAATGAGCAGTTCTTC.